This T cell receptor beta chain was identified in a study of early T cells in non-severe SARS-CoV-2 infection. Study summary: Unpaired chains resulted from sequencing bulk RNA of unsorted whole blood. Overall study results and limits: The VDJdb matching leaned toward anti-spike CD8 responses and overlooked private and CD4 specificities.

This clonotype was detected ten times or more. Its antigen is unidentified. Trimming removed 3 bases from V and 6 bases from J; junction bases left unmatched: 19. Germline loops: CDR1 KGHDR, CDR2 SFDVKD. The CDR3 totals 19 residues. Individual cDNA molecules received unique molecular identifiers during library preparation. Via MiXCR, TCRdb re-called the 5' RACE reads, giving one row per CDR3 protein. This sample carries about 61,000 distinct CDR3 sequences, about 11% of them seen once, and the ten largest clones take roughly 1.2%. The sample in question was whole blood, obtained at baseline. The receptor's source is an adult who was a healthcare worker with PCR-confirmed SARS-CoV-2 infection or an uninfected control (not recorded which). The donor label of this sample is uncertain. The chain couples TRBV24-1 to TRBJ2-3; 8 bases fit TRBD1. In DNA, the CDR3 is TGTGCCACCAGTGATCGTCCCTCCCTCCAGGGGGCATGGTCGGATACGCAGTATTTT. Amino acid sequence: CATSDRPSLQGAWSDTQYF.